These 9 T cell receptor beta chains came from one sample sequenced in a study of regulatory T cells in long-lasting Graves disease. As to time point: persistent/refractory GD, antithyroid drugs over 5 years with positive TRAb. Isolated PBMC RNA provided the starting material for the TCR library. Researchers made TCR beta libraries by using iRepertoire HTBI primers and running Arm-PCR on CDR3 regions. TCRdb analysed the multiplex PCR reads with MiXCR anew, one entry per CDR3 protein. The sample has 600,000 to 850,000 distinct CDR3 sequences; around 32% are singletons. Sequenced here: peripheral blood mononuclear cells (PBMCs), sampled when the disease was refractory, from a patient treated with antithyroid drugs. These receptors came from a female donor with Graves disease.

This clonotype has only a few counts. The chain has TRBV7-9 and TRBJ2-7; 11 bases line up with TRBD2. Germline lookup yields CDR1 SEHNR and CDR2 FQNEAQ (reference sequence). CDR3 length equals 17 residues. With V trimmed by 2 bases and J by 3 bases, 9 bases remained unmatched. In DNA, the CDR3 is TGTGCCAGCAGCTTATGGACTAGCGGGCCGAGGGGCTACGAGCAGTACTTC. Translation gives CASSLWTSGPRGYEQYF.

J is TRBJ2-2 and V is TRBV5-6; D may match TRBD1 or TRBD2 (6 bases each). The CDR3 covers 14 residues. The V end lost 1 base, the J end lost 7 bases, and 11 bases lay between the germline ends. The germline CDR1 and CDR2 sequences are SGHDT and YYEEEE. This CDR3 is CASSLPGEVGELFF. CDR3 bases: TGTGCCAGCAGCTTGCCAGGGGAGGTCGGGGAGCTGTTTTTT.

Concerning this clonotype itself: Relative to the germline gene, one junction end is altered; a read error may explain this. The chain is built from TRBV20-1 and TRBJ2-7, with 10 bases identical to TRBD2. The CDR3 loop spans 18 amino acids. CDR1 is DFQATT and CDR2 is SNEGSKA in the germline V gene (reference sequence). The CDR3 protein is CSASLWGSGRDGAYEQCF. For the CDR3, the DNA is TGCAGTGCTAGCCTTTGGGGGAGCGGGAGGGATGGGGCCTACGAGCAGTGCTTC.

This clonotype was counted only a few times. This chain joins TRBV7-9 and TRBJ1-4; D is unclear. Germline CDR1 reads SEHNR; CDR2 reads FQNEAQ (reference sequence). The V end lost 0 bases, the J end lost 4 bases, and 9 bases lay between the germline ends. The CDR3 runs to 15 residues. CDR3 amino acids: CASSLARWGNEKLFF. The CDR3 coding sequence is TGTGCCAGCAGCTTAGCGAGATGGGGTAATGAAAAACTGTTTTTT.

V gene TRBV27 combines with J gene TRBJ2-5; 12 positions agree with TRBD2. Germline assignment: CDR1 MNHEY and CDR2 SMNVEV (reference sequence). V lost 1 base, J lost 10 bases, and 10 bases stayed unmatched. This CDR3 contains 16 residues. The CDR3 reads CASSLFPSGRAMIQYF. Here the CDR3 DNA reads TGTGCCAGCAGTTTATTTCCTAGCGGGAGGGCCATGATCCAGTACTTC.

Turning to this clonotype: At one end, the junction sequence differs from germline, possibly due to a read error. This chain uses TRBV2 with TRBJ1-1, with D hard to call. The CDR3 spans 18 residues. Germline V gene data show CDR1 as SNHLY and CDR2 as FYNNEI. The CDR3 here is CATLWGDTGAFASAEASF. In nucleotides, the CDR3 is TGTGCCACCCTATGGGGAGATACGGGAGCTTTCGCTTCTGCTGAAGCTTCCTTT.

The chain uses TRBV6-2 or TRBV6-3 and TRBJ2-4, with D perhaps matching TRBD1 (6 bases). The V gene lost 8 bases and the J gene lost 7 bases, with 18 bases spanning the gap. The CDR3 sequence is 14 residues long. The germline gives CDR1 MNHEY, CDR2 SVGEGT. The CDR3 DNA is TGTGCCAGCGAATGGGACCCCCAGGGGAACATTCAGTACTTC. Residues: CASEWDPQGNIQYF.

The chain has TRBV29-1 and TRBJ1-2, with 9 bases fitting TRBD1. Trimming removed 5 bases from V and 2 bases from J; junction bases left unmatched: 9. CDR1 is SQVTM, CDR2 ANQGSEA, per germline. The CDR3 extends over 15 amino acids. The CDR3 is CSVLGQGTRNYGYTF. The CDR3 region has the DNA TGCAGCGTTCTTGGACAGGGGACGCGGAACTATGGCTACACCTTC.

V and J are TRBV6-5 and TRBJ1-6; D is possibly TRBD1 (5 bases). V lost 2 bases to trimming and J lost 10 bases, with 18 bases between them. The germline gives CDR1 MNHEY, CDR2 SVGAGI. The CDR3 has 16 amino acids. CDR3 loop: CASSYTVGRRDSPLHF. DNA for the CDR3: TGTGCCAGCAGTTACACAGTTGGCAGGCGGGACTCACCCCTCCACTTT.